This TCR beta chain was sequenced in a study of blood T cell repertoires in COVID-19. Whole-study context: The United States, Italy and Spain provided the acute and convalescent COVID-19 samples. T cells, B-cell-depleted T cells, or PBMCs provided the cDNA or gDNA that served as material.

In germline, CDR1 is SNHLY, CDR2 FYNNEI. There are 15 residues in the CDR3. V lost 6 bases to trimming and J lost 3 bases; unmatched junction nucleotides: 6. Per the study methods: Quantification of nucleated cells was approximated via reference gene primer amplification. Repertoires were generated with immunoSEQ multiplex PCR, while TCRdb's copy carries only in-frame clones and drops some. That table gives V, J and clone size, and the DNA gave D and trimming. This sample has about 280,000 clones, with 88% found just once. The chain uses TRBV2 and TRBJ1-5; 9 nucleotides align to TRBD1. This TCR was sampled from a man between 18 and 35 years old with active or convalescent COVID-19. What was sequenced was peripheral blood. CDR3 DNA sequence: TGTGCCAGCAGGGAGGACAGGGGACCCAATCAGCCCCAGCATTTT. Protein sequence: CASREDRGPNQPQHF.